This entry concerns a single T cell receptor beta chain. The antigen is not known. The data belong to a study of T cell responses to AZD1222 COVID-19 vaccine. Background on the study: Whether given at about 4 or about 12 weeks, second doses were pooled. Whole-study findings and limits: In a largely white British group with more females than males, clonal diversity was possibly underestimated. Two doses of AZD1222 preceded a rise in Spike-specific TCR breadth and depth. Repertoires in all cases were sampled only once the peak T cell response had passed.

The CDR3 is 15 residues long. After removal of 2 bases from V and 5 bases from J, the junction contained 6 bases not matched to a gene. From germline, CDR1 is SEHNR and CDR2 FQNEAQ (reference sequence). Produced via immunoSEQ multiplex PCR; TCRdb's table is partial and in-frame only. The repertoire holds 150,000 to 200,000 clones, with 85% to 95% as singletons. The source was peripheral blood, collected on day 0 of AZD1222 vaccination. The source is an adult in good health. The V call is TRBV7-9, the J call TRBJ1-1, with 9 nucleotides matching TRBD1. The CDR3: CASSLKGTGQTEAFF. The CDR3 bases are TGTGCCAGCAGCTTAAAGGGGACAGGGCAAACTGAAGCTTTCTTT.